The source of this T cell receptor (beta chain) is a study of T cell responses to AZD1222 COVID-19 vaccine. The wider study: Second doses were pooled across both intervals (about 4 or about 12 weeks).

Whole-study findings and limits: The repertoires were collected only after the peak T cell response. Clonal diversity was possibly underestimated, and white British individuals and females predominated among donors. The span of vaccine-associated CD4 TCRs extended across spike, with dominance at 160-218 and 743-854.

Sequenced by immunoSEQ multiplex PCR; TCRdb stores in-frame clones only, minus some. The profile shows 100,000 to 150,000 clones, around 91% of them singletons. Regarding this clone: No antigen is known for it.

The sequenced sample was peripheral blood, obtained on day 0 of AZD1222 vaccination. This clonotype was sampled from an adult in good health.

CDR3: CASSLGLAGGSSYEQYF. The CDR3 DNA sequence: TGTGCCAGCAGCTTGGGACTAGCGGGAGGGAGCTCCTACGAGCAGTACTTC. The V gene is TRBV5-4, the J gene TRBJ2-7; 14 nucleotides line up with TRBD2. J was trimmed by 0 bases and V by 0 bases; bases with no gene match: 2. The CDR3 spans 17 residues. Germline CDR1 is SGHNT and CDR2 is YYREEE (reference sequence).